These 29 T cell receptor beta chains originate from one sample sequenced in a study of cytomegalovirus exposure and HLA in healthy donors. PCR primers comprised 60 Vbeta and 13 Jbeta primers. TCRdb's table, derived via immunoSEQ multiplex PCR, lists solely in-frame clones and lacks some. Of about 89,000 clones in the sample, about 75% were seen once. Source material: PBMCs. The receptor source for this set is a man aged 25-40 years in good health and CMV-seropositive.

This chain links TRBV29-1 with TRBJ1-1; no clear D gene. CDR1 is SQVTM, CDR2 ANQGSEA, per germline. With 6 bases removed from V and 0 bases from J, the gap between germline ends came to 8 bases. This CDR3 comprises 12 residues. CDR3 loop: CSVGIVNTEAFF. In nucleotides, the CDR3 is TGCAGCGTGGGCATCGTGAACACTGAAGCTTTCTTT. Together with reference TRBV29-1 and TRBJ1-1, the CDR3 gives the full variable domain: SAVISQKPSRDICQRGTSLTIQCQVDSQVTMMFWYRQQPGQSLTLIATANQGSEATYESGFVIDKFPISRPNLTFSTLTVSNMSPEDSSIYLCSVGIVNTEAFFGQGTRLTVV.

A few counts support this clone. This rearrangement joins TRBV7-2 to TRBJ1-2, with 10 bases that match TRBD1. The germline V gene has CDR1 SGHTA and CDR2 FQGNSA. CDR3 length: 16 amino acids. Germline trimming cut 3 bases from V and 4 bases from J; bases unmatched to any gene: 8. DNA of the CDR3: TGTGCCAGCAGCTTCCCCCCGGGACAGGGGTCCTATGGCTACACCTTC. It encodes CASSFPPGQGSYGYTF.

Regarding this clone: The junction and the germline gene differ at one end; a read error may be behind it. The rearrangement joins TRBV7-9 to TRBJ1-1; D is unresolved. Germline loops: CDR1 SEHNR, CDR2 FQNEAQ (reference sequence). The CDR3 has 14 amino acids. CDR3 DNA: TGTTCCAGCAGCTTAGAAGCAGGGAACACTGAAGCTTTCTTT. The encoded protein is CSSSLEAGNTEAFF.

The V call is TRBV5-5, the J call TRBJ2-7; the match to TRBD1 covers 9 bases. The J segment lost 0 bases and the V segment lost 0 bases, leaving 7 bases of the junction unmatched. The CDR3 is 17 residues long. Per the germline V gene, CDR1 is SGHKS and CDR2 is YYEKEE (reference sequence). The CDR3 sequence is CASSLGPGQGSSYEQYF. Here the CDR3 DNA reads TGTGCCAGCAGCTTGGGACCGGGACAGGGTTCCTCCTACGAGCAGTACTTC.

The chain has TRBV15 and TRBJ2-1; D uncertain. The CDR3 has 15 residues. Trimming shortened V by 0 bases and J by 0 bases, and 6 bases separated the two germline ends. The germline gives CDR1 LNHNV, CDR2 YYDKDF (reference sequence). CDR3 protein: CATSRDTYSYNEQFF. Written as DNA, the CDR3 is TGTGCCACCAGCAGAGACACCTACTCCTACAATGAGCAGTTCTTC.

This chain uses TRBV7-3 with TRBJ2-4; the match to TRBD2 covers 10 bases. V gave up 5 bases and J gave up 3 bases; unmatched junction bases: 7. The CDR3 length is 16 residues. Germline CDR1 SGHTA, CDR2 FQGTGA. DNA of the CDR3: TGTGCCAGCAGCCTCGGGACTAGCGACGGCAAAAACATTCAGTACTTC. This translates into CASSLGTSDGKNIQYF.

The chain has TRBV18 and TRBJ1-3; 7 bases are shared with TRBD1. J was trimmed by 7 bases and V by 2 bases; bases with no gene match: 8. CDR1 is KGHSH, CDR2 LQKENI, per germline. CDR3 length equals 15 residues. As DNA, the CDR3 is TGTGCCAGCTCACCAATTACCCAACAGGGGAACACCATATATTTT. It encodes CASSPITQQGNTIYF.

This clone has only one observation. The rearrangement uses TRBV7-9 and TRBJ1-1, with D possibly matching TRBD1 (5 bases). V lost 5 bases and J lost 1, with 11 bases in between. This CDR3 is built from 14 residues. Per germline, CDR1 SEHNR and CDR2 FQNEAQ (reference sequence). The CDR3 coding sequence is TGTGCCAGCAGCCGGGCAGGGTCGAACACTGAAGCTTTCTTT. Protein: CASSRAGSNTEAFF.

This clone came up a few times. The rearrangement links TRBV4-1 to TRBJ1-6; D may be TRBD1 (5 bases). There are 16 residues in the CDR3. V lost 1 base, J lost 5 bases, and 12 bases lay in between. Per germline, CDR1 MGHRA and CDR2 YSYEKL. The chain's CDR3 is CASSQGAQDDNSPLHF. The CDR3, as DNA: TGCGCCAGCAGCCAAGGCGCACAGGATGATAATTCACCCCTCCACTTT.

The J gene is TRBJ2-6, the V gene TRBV19, with a weak D call TRBD2 (6 bases). CDR1 is LNHDA and CDR2 is SQIVND in the germline V gene (reference sequence). With 5 bases removed from V and 4 bases from J, the gap between germline ends came to 12 bases. The CDR3 has 15 amino acids. The DNA for the CDR3 is TGTGCCAGTAGTCCGGAGGGCAAGGGGGCCAACGTCCTGACTTTC. It encodes CASSPEGKGANVLTF.

The V call is TRBV6-1, the J call TRBJ2-3; D perhaps matches TRBD2 (7 bases). Germline V gene lookup returns CDR1 MNHNS and CDR2 SASEGT. V gave up 9 bases and J gave up 6 bases, with 22 bases separating them. CDR3 size: 15 residues. CDR3 DNA sequence: TGTGCCAGGGCGGACGAGGGGGGGCTGGGGGATACGCAGTATTTT. This encodes CARADEGGLGDTQYF.

This chain connects TRBV2 to TRBJ1-5; TRBD1 agrees at 8 bases. The CDR3 contains 14 residues. Germline V CDR1 and CDR2: SNHLY, FYNNEI. V shed 6 bases and J 7 bases; nucleotides not matched to a gene: 8. In DNA, the CDR3 is TGTGCCAGCAGGCCGGACAGGGCCGGGCAGCCCCAGCATTTT. Amino acids: CASRPDRAGQPQHF.

The chain employs TRBV6-4 and TRBJ2-1; TRBD2 matches at 9 bases. The CDR3 has 15 residues. CDR1 and CDR2 (germline): MRHNA, SNTAGT. After removal of 3 bases from V and 2 bases from J, the junction contained 2 bases not matched to a gene. The CDR3 protein is CASSERGGAYNEQFF. CDR3 bases: TGTGCCAGCAGTGAGCGGGGGGGGGCCTACAATGAGCAGTTCTTC.

The J gene is TRBJ2-6, the V gene TRBV5-1; TRBD1 matches 8 bases. Trimming took 0 bases from V and 2 from J; bases not matched to a gene: 7. The CDR3 spans 18 residues. Per germline, CDR1 SGHRS and CDR2 YFSETQ. The CDR3 spells CASSLVGQAGPGANVLTF. CDR3 DNA: TGCGCCAGCAGCTTGGTGGGACAGGCTGGACCTGGGGCCAACGTCCTGACTTTC. The variable domain in full, with the rest retrieved from reference TRBV5-1 and TRBJ2-6, is KAGVTQTPRYLIKTRGQQVTLSCSPISGHRSVSWYQQTPGQGLQFLFEYFSETQRNKGNFPGRFSGRQFSNSRSEMNVSTLELGDSALYLCASSLVGQAGPGANVLTFGAGSRLTVL.

The rearrangement links TRBV28 to TRBJ2-7, with 8 bases lining up with TRBD1. J was trimmed by 2 bases and V by 4 bases; bases with no gene match: 16. Germline V gives CDR1 MDHEN, CDR2 SYDVKM. CDR3 length: 18 amino acids. In DNA form, the CDR3 reads TGTGCCAGCAGTTCTCCCGGGACAGGCCCACTACTTACCTACGAGCAGTACTTC. Amino acids: CASSSPGTGPLLTYEQYF.

The gene calls are TRBV7-6 and TRBJ2-3, with no clear D. Trimming removed 1 base at V and 0 bases at J, with 11 bases between. From germline, CDR1 is SGHVS and CDR2 FNYEAQ. The CDR3 extends over 16 amino acids. The CDR3 nucleotides are TGTGCCAGCAGCTTAGTATCGCGAGGCAGCACAGATACGCAGTATTTT. Protein product: CASSLVSRGSTDTQYF.

As DNA, the CDR3 is TGTGCCAGCAGCGCTTGGGGACAGGGTAATCAGCCCCAGCATTTT. This sequence encodes CASSAWGQGNQPQHF. J is TRBJ1-5 and V is TRBV5-4, with 9 bases matching TRBD1. Germline lookup yields CDR1 SGHNT and CDR2 YYREEE (reference sequence). The CDR3 is 15 residues long. V lost 4 bases to trimming and J lost 4 bases; unmatched junction nucleotides: 6.

In DNA, the CDR3 is TGTGCCAGCAGTCCTTACAATGAGCAGTTCTTC. It is translated as CASSPYNEQFF. The chain employs TRBV28 and TRBJ2-1; D is undetermined. Trimming took 5 bases from V and 4 from J, leaving 3 bases between them. Germline V lookup: CDR1 MDHEN, CDR2 SYDVKM. The CDR3 runs 11 residues. Full variable domain (rest looked up from reference TRBV28 and TRBJ2-1): DVKVTQSSRYLVKRTGEKVFLECVQDMDHENMFWYRQDPGLGLRLIYFSYDVKMKEKGDIPEGYSVSREKKERFSLILESASTNQTSMYLCASSPYNEQFFGPGTRLTVL.

This chain uses TRBV19 with TRBJ2-3; D perhaps matches TRBD2 (6 bases). This CDR3 spans 13 amino acids. V was pared by 7 bases and J by 2 bases, with 10 bases between. The germline V gene encodes CDR1 LNHDA and CDR2 SQIVND (reference sequence). For the CDR3, the DNA is TGTGCCAGTACTCCGGGGGTCACAGATACGCAGTATTTT. This gives the protein CASTPGVTDTQYF.

J is TRBJ2-1 and V is TRBV5-1, with 16 nucleotides matching TRBD2. The length of the CDR3 is 17 residues. Trimming took 0 bases from V and 14 from J; bases not matched to a gene: 11. Germline CDR1 and CDR2: SGHRS and YFSETQ. Here the CDR3 DNA reads TGCGCCAGCAGCTTGGAGGGACTAGCGGGGGGGCCTGGGAGGGAGTTCTTC. This gives the protein CASSLEGLAGGPGREFF. Supplemented by reference TRBV5-1 and TRBJ2-1, the full variable domain reads KAGVTQTPRYLIKTRGQQVTLSCSPISGHRSVSWYQQTPGQGLQFLFEYFSETQRNKGNFPGRFSGRQFSNSRSEMNVSTLELGDSALYLCASSLEGLAGGPGREFFGPGTRLTVL.

The chain combines TRBV9 with TRBJ1-6; possibly TRBD1 for D (6 bases). The CDR3 contains 13 residues. The ends were cut back, 5 bases at V and 7 bases at J, with 10 bases in the middle. Per germline, CDR1 SGDLS and CDR2 YYNGEE. CDR3 sequence reads: CASSTTGNSPLHF. CDR3 nucleotide sequence: TGTGCCAGCAGTACTACAGGGAATTCACCCCTCCACTTT.

V is TRBV2 and J is TRBJ1-6; D remains unclear. Germline-derived CDR1 and CDR2 are SNHLY and FYNNEI. The CDR3 extends over 15 amino acids. The V gene lost 4 bases and the J gene lost 5 bases, with 12 bases spanning the gap. CDR3 DNA: TGTGCCAGCAGTGTGGAGGGCAGCCATAATTCACCCCTCCACTTT. It specifies CASSVEGSHNSPLHF. The full variable domain, rest sourced from reference TRBV2 and TRBJ1-6, is EPEVTQTPSHQVTQMGQEVILRCVPISNHLYFYWYRQILGQKVEFLVSFYNNEISEKSEIFDDQFSVERPDGSNFTLKIRSTKLEDSAMYFCASSVEGSHNSPLHFGNGTRLTVT.

The chain couples TRBV9 to TRBJ2-5; D is unclear. The CDR3 runs 13 residues. V lost 3 bases and J 1 base, leaving 7 bases between the germline ends. The germline V gene has CDR1 SGDLS and CDR2 YYNGEE. The DNA for the CDR3 is TGTGCCAGCAGCGCCCTCCTCCAAGAGACCCAGTACTTC. Translated: CASSALLQETQYF. The full variable domain, in which reference TRBV9 and TRBJ2-5 provide the parts outside the CDR3, is DSGVTQTPKHLITATGQRVTLRCSPRSGDLSVYWYQQSLDQGLQFLIQYYNGEERAKGNILERFSAQQFPDLHSELNLSSLELGDSALYFCASSALLQETQYFGPGTRLLVL.

This clone has just one count. Other DNA sequences in the same sample also yield this CDR3. The rearrangement uses TRBV6-5 and TRBJ1-1; 7 bases fit TRBD1. Unmatched junction bases numbered 5, after V lost 2 bases and J lost 5 bases. Germline CDR1 MNHEY, CDR2 SVGAGI. The CDR3 is 14 residues long. This CDR3 is CASSYEGARTEAFF. The CDR3 DNA is TGTGCCAGCAGTTACGAGGGGGCAAGGACTGAAGCTTTCTTT.

The chain joins TRBV5-1 to TRBJ1-4; no clear D. V was pared by 6 bases and J by 0 bases, with 12 bases between. CDR1 and CDR2 (germline): SGHRS, YFSETQ. The CDR3 runs 15 residues. The DNA for the CDR3 is TGCGCCAGCAAGACGTCAGGTGCAACTAATGAAAAACTGTTTTTT. Its protein product is CASKTSGATNEKLFF.

The chain employs TRBV7-6 and TRBJ1-2; D perhaps matches TRBD1 (6 bases). The V gene's germline CDR1 is SGHVS and CDR2 FNYEAQ. The length of the CDR3 is 14 residues. Trimming left V 5 bases short and J 8 bases short, with 18 bases between. CDR3: CASSPIRGSQGYTF. The CDR3 DNA follows: TGTGCCAGCAGCCCGATAAGGGGGTCCCAGGGCTACACCTTC.

This clone was seen only once. The chain is built from TRBV28 and TRBJ2-5; 7 bases align to TRBD1. The CDR3 length is 17 residues. Germline CDR1 and CDR2: MDHEN and SYDVKM. Germline trimming cut 8 bases from V and 3 bases from J; bases unmatched to any gene: 18. CDR3 DNA: TGTGCCAGCGTACCCTATTATCCGACAGGGCCGAAAGAGACCCAGTACTTC. Protein: CASVPYYPTGPKETQYF.

A word on this clone: The junction shows a germline mismatch at one end, possibly a read error. This chain uses TRBV7-7 with TRBJ2-5; the match to TRBD2 covers 12 bases. CDR1 and CDR2 from the germline V gene are SSHAT and FNYEAQ (reference sequence). This CDR3 is built from 16 residues. CDR3 nucleotides: TGTGCTAGCAGCTTAATTCTAGCGGGGGGGCGAGAGACCCAGTACTTC. Translation gives CASSLILAGGRETQYF.

The V and J genes are TRBV18 and TRBJ2-7; D is uncertain. Germline CDR1 reads KGHSH; CDR2 reads LQKENI. The CDR3 is made up of 13 amino acids. Trimming stripped 2 bases from V and 3 bases from J, with 8 bases between. The CDR3 sequence: CASSPLTGYEQYF. The CDR3, as DNA: TGTGCCAGCTCACCATTAACCGGCTACGAGCAGTACTTC.